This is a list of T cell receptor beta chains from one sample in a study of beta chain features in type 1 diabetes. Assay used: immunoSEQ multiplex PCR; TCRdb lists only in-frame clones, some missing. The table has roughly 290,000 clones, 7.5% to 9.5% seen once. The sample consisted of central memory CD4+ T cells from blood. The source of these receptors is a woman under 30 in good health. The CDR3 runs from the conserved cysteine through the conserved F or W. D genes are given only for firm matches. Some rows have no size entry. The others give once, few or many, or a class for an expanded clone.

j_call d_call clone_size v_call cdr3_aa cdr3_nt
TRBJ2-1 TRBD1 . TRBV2 CASSGETGVPEQFF TGTGCCAGCAGTGGTGAGACAGGGGTTCCTGAGCAGTTCTTC
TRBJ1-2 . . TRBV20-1 CSARDQGIYTF TGCAGTGCTAGGGATCAGGGGATCTACACCTTC
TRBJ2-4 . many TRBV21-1 CASSKRRAWAGNIQYF TGTGCCAGCAGCAAACGAAGGGCCTGGGCTGGGAACATTCAGTACTTC
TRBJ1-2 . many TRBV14 CASSQVAGRGYTF TGTGCCAGCAGCCAAGTCGCGGGGAGAGGCTACACCTTC
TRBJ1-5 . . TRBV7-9 CASSLDGGTNQPQHF TGTGCCAGCAGCTTAGATGGGGGCACCAATCAGCCCCAGCATTTT
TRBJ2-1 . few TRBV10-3 CASSLRGGKVSDEQFF TGTGCCAGCAGTTTAAGGGGCGGGAAAGTGTCCGATGAGCAGTTCTTC
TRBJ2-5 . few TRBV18 CASSPGQQETQYF TGTGCCAGCTCACCGGGGCAGCAAGAGACCCAGTACTTC
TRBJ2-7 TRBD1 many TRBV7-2 CASTLSGGQGYEQYF TGTGCCAGCACCCTATCCGGGGGACAGGGGTACGAGCAGTACTTC
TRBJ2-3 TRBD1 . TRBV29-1 CSVDPGGLRVADTQYF TGCAGCGTTGACCCAGGGGGCTTACGAGTCGCAGATACGCAGTATTTT
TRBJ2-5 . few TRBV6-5 CASRGPGVVETQYF TGTGCCAGCAGGGGACCGGGGGTGGTAGAGACCCAGTACTTC
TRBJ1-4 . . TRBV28 CASSSSGERESEKLFF TGTGCCAGCAGCTCATCAGGGGAGAGGGAAAGTGAAAAACTGTTTTTT
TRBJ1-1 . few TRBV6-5 CASSSQVYTEAFF TGTGCCAGCAGCTCACAGGTGTACACTGAAGCTTTCTTT
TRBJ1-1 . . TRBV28 CASSSGAAYKAFF TGTGCCAGCAGTAGTGGGGCCGCTTATAAAGCTTTCTTT
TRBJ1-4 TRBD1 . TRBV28 CASSQGPGGASEKLFF TGTGCCAGCAGCCAAGGTCCAGGGGGCGCGTCTGAAAAACTGTTTTTT
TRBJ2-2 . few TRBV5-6 CASSLVSFTGELFF TGTGCCAGCAGCTTGGTGTCCTTCACCGGGGAGCTGTTTTTT
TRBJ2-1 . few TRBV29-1 CSAFLLDPSRLGDNEQFF TGCAGCGCGTTTCTTCTCGACCCAAGCAGATTGGGGGACAATGAGCAGTTCTTC
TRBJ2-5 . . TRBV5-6 CASSYTPRLKTQYF TGTGCCAGCAGCTACACCCCCCGCCTGAAGACCCAGTACTTC
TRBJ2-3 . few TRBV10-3 CAISESKTVGTDTQYF TGTGCCATCAGTGAGTCGAAGACAGTAGGCACAGATACGCAGTATTTT
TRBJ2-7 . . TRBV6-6 CASSYLAGAYEQYF TGTGCCAGCAGTTACTTGGCAGGGGCCTACGAGCAGTACTTC
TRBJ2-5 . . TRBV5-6 CASSFGVGETQYF TGTGCCAGCAGCTTCGGCGTGGGCGAGACCCAGTACTTC
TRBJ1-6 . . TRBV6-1 CASRLWADNSPLHF TGTGCCAGCAGGTTGTGGGCGGATAATTCACCCCTCCACTTT
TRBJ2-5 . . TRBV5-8 CASSFERKETQYF TGTGCCAGCAGCTTCGAAAGAAAAGAGACCCAGTACTTC
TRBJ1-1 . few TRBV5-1 CASSLGNRNTEAFF TGCGCCAGCAGCTTGGGCAACAGGAACACTGAAGCTTTCTTT
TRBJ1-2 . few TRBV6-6 CASSYSTLDGYTF TGTGCCAGCAGTTACTCGACATTGGATGGCTACACCTTC
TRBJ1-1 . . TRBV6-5 CASSAQGGNTEAFF TGTGCCAGCAGTGCACAGGGCGGGAACACTGAAGCTTTCTTT
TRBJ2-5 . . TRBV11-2 CASSLVGNQETQYF TGTGCCAGCAGCTTAGTCGGGAACCAAGAGACCCAGTACTTC
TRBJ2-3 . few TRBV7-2 CASSRLGPGTDTQYF TGTGCCAGCAGCCGACTGGGGCCTGGCACAGATACGCAGTATTTT
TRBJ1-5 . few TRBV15 CATSGGGSSNQPQHF TGTGCCACCAGCGGGGGAGGATCTAGCAATCAGCCCCAGCATTTT
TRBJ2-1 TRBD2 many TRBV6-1 CASSTLAGFYNEQFF TGTGCCAGCAGTACTCTAGCGGGCTTCTACAATGAGCAGTTCTTC
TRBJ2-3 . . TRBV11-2 CASSLVRNSISTDTQYF TGTGCCAGCAGCTTAGTTCGCAACTCAATTAGCACAGATACGCAGTATTTT
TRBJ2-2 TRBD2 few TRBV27 CASTRRTGASGAFANTGELFF TGTGCCAGCACACGACGCACCGGGGCTAGCGGCGCATTCGCGAACACCGGGGAGCTGTTTTTT